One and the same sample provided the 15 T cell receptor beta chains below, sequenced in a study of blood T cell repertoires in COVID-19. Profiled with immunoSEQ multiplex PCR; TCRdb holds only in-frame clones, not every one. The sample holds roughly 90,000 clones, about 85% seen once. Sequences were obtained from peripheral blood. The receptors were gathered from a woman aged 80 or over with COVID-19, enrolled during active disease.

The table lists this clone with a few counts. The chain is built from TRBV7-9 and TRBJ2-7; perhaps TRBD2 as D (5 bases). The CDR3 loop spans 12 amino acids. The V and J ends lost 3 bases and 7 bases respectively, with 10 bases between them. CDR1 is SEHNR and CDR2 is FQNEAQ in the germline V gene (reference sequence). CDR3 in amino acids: CASSLVGLEQYF. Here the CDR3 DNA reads TGTGCCAGCAGCTTGGTAGGACTGGAGCAGTACTTC.

The chain's CDR3 is CASSRWATGEDYGYTF. CDR3 bases: TGTGCCAGCAGCCGCTGGGCCACAGGGGAGGACTATGGCTACACCTTC. The V call is TRBV4-2, the J call TRBJ1-2; 7 nucleotides line up with TRBD1. CDR1 and CDR2 (germline): LGHNA, YNFKEQ. The V and J ends lost 4 bases and 3 bases, in that order; junction bases with no gene match: 11. The CDR3 length is 16 residues.

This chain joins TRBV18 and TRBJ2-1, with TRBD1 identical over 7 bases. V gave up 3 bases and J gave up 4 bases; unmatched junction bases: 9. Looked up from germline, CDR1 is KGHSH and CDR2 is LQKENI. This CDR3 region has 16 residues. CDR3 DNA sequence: TGTGCCAGCTCACCCCGAGAGGGGGCGGCTTACAATGAGCAGTTCTTC. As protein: CASSPREGAAYNEQFF.

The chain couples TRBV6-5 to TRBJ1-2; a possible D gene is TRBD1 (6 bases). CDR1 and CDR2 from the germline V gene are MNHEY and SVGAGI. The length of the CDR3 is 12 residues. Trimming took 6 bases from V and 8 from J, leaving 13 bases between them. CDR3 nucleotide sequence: TGTGCCAGCAGAGACACAGGGAGCGGCTACACCTTC. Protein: CASRDTGSGYTF.

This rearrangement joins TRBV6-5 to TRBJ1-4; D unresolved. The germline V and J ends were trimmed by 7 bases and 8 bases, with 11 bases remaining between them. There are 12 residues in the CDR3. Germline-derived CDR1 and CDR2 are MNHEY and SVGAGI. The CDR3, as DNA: TGTGCCAGCATGGGCAGTGAAGAAAAACTGTTTTTT. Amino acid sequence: CASMGSEEKLFF.

CDR3 in DNA: TGTGCCAGCAGCTCCCGGGACAGCTCCTACAATGAGCAGTTCTTC. It yields the protein CASSSRDSSYNEQFF. The chain recombines TRBV11-1 with TRBJ2-1, with 7 bases matching TRBD1. The germline CDR1 and CDR2 sequences are SGHAT and FQDESV (reference sequence). J was trimmed by 0 bases and V by 4 bases; bases with no gene match: 3. The CDR3 is made up of 15 amino acids.

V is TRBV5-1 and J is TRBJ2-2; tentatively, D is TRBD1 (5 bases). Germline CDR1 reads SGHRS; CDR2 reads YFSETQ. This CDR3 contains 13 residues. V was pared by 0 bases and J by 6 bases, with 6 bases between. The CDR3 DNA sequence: TGCGCCAGCAGCTTGGTAGGGGCCGGGGAGCTGTTTTTT. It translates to CASSLVGAGELFF.

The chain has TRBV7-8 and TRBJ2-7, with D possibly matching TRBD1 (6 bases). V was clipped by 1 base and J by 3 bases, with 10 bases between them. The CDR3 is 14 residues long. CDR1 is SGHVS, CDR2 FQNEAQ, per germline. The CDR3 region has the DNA TGTGCCAGCAGCTTAGACAGGGTGGTCTACGAGCAGTACTTC. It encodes CASSLDRVVYEQYF.

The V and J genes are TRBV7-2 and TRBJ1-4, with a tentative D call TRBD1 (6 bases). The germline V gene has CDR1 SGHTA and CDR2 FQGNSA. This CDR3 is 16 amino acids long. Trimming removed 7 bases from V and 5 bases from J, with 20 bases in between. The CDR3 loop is CASTELGGGRNEKLFF. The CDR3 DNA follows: TGTGCCAGCACCGAACTAGGGGGGGGACGGAATGAAAAACTGTTTTTT.

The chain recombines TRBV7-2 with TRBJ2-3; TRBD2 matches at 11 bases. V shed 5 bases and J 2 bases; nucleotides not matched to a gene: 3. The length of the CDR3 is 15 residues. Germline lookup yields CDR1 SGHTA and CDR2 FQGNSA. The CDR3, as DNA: TGTGCCAGCAGCAGACTAGCGGGGATCACAGATACGCAGTATTTT. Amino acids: CASSRLAGITDTQYF.

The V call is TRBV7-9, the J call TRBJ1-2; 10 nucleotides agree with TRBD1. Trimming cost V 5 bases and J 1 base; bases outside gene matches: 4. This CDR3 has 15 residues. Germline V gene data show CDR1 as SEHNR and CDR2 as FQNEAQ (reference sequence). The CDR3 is CASSDRDRGNYGYTF. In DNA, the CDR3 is TGTGCCAGCAGCGACCGGGACAGGGGTAACTATGGCTACACCTTC.

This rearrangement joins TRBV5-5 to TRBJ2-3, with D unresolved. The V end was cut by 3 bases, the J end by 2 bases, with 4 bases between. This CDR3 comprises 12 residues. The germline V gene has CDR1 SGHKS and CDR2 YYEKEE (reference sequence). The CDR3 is CASSSNTDTQYF. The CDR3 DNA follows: TGTGCCAGCAGCTCAAACACAGATACGCAGTATTTT.

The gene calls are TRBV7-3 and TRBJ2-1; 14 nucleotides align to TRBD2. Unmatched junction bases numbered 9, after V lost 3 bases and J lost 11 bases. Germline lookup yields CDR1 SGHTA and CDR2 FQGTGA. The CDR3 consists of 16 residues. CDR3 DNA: TGTGCCAGCAGCTTGAAGTCCGGGACTAGCGGGGGTCAGCAGTTCTTC. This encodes CASSLKSGTSGGQQFF.

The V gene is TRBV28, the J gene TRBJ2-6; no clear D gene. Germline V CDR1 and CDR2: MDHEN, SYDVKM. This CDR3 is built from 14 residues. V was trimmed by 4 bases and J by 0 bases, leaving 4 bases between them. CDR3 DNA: TGTGCCAGCAGTTCCTTCTCTGGGGCCAACGTCCTGACTTTC. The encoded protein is CASSSFSGANVLTF.

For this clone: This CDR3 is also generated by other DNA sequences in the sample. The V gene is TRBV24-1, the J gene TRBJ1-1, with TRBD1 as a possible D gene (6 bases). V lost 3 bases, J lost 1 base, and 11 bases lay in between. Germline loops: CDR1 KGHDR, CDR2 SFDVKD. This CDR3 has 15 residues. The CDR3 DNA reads TGTGCCACCAGTGATCCCACGGACAGGAACACTGAAGCTTTCTTT. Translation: CATSDPTDRNTEAFF.